These 27 T cell receptor beta chains share one sample of origin, sequenced in a study of blood T cell repertoires in COVID-19. Clones were read by immunoSEQ multiplex PCR, and TCRdb kept only the in-frame ones, dropping some. The data hold 350,000 or so clones, with roughly 86% observed a single time. The specimen sequenced was peripheral blood. The origin of the receptors is a woman in her thirties with COVID-19, enrolled during active disease.

J is TRBJ1-1 and V is TRBV15; 7 bases map to TRBD1. V lost 4 bases, J lost 0 bases, and 11 bases stayed unmatched. Germline V gives CDR1 LNHNV, CDR2 YYDKDF (reference sequence). The CDR3 totals 17 residues. This chain's CDR3 is CATSTFPGGSMNTEAFF. Written as DNA, the CDR3 is TGTGCCACCAGCACATTCCCAGGGGGATCCATGAACACTGAAGCTTTCTTT.

V usage is TRBV4-1 and J usage is TRBJ2-6; 9 nucleotides line up with TRBD1. Trimming removed 4 bases from V and 10 bases from J; junction bases left unmatched: 11. This CDR3 contains 16 residues. Germline CDR1 MGHRA, CDR2 YSYEKL. The CDR3 bases are TGCGCCAGCAGCCCCTCCCGGGGGACAGGGATGAACGTCCTGACTTTC. This translates into CASSPSRGTGMNVLTF.

This rearrangement joins TRBV5-1 to TRBJ2-7; 14 bases agree with TRBD2. Germline V gene sequence: CDR1 SGHRS, CDR2 YFSETQ. V lost 4 bases and J lost 0; bases outside the gene matches: 6. This CDR3 region has 17 residues. In nucleotides, the CDR3 is TGCGCCAGCAGCCTCCGGACTAGCGGGAGGCTCTCCTACGAGCAGTACTTC. Translating it yields CASSLRTSGRLSYEQYF.

The V gene is TRBV28, the J gene TRBJ2-7; D unclear. Per the germline V gene, CDR1 is MDHEN and CDR2 is SYDVKM. There are 11 residues in the CDR3. The germline V and J ends were trimmed by 3 bases and 7 bases, with 7 bases remaining between them. This chain's CDR3 is CASSFRVEQYF. CDR3 nucleotide sequence: TGTGCCAGCAGTTTCCGAGTTGAGCAGTACTTC.

The V and J genes are TRBV7-9 and TRBJ2-7; tentatively, D is TRBD1 (6 bases). This CDR3 is built from 14 residues. Germline V gene lookup returns CDR1 SEHNR and CDR2 FQNEAQ (reference sequence). The V gene lost 4 bases and the J gene lost 4 bases, with 14 bases spanning the gap. This chain's CDR3 is CASSSPGTPYEQYF. The CDR3 coding sequence is TGTGCCAGCAGCTCCCCCGGGACACCTTACGAGCAGTACTTC.

The chain links TRBV10-2 to TRBJ2-2; a weak D match, TRBD1 (6 bases). The CDR3 sequence is 14 residues long. Deletions cut 6 bases from V and 1 base from J, with 9 bases between. Per the germline V gene, CDR1 is WSHSY and CDR2 is SAAADI. As DNA, the CDR3 is TGCGCCAGCAGACGACAGGAGAACACCGGGGAGCTGTTTTTT. The encoded protein is CASRRQENTGELFF.

This rearrangement joins TRBV30 to TRBJ2-7, with TRBD2 matching 7 bases. After removal of 0 bases from V and 6 bases from J, the junction contained 5 bases not matched to a gene. The CDR3 has 13 residues. The V gene's germline CDR1 is GTSNPN and CDR2 SVGIG (reference sequence). The CDR3 sequence: CAWSVTSVGEQYF. DNA of the CDR3: TGTGCCTGGAGTGTAACTAGCGTCGGCGAGCAGTACTTC.

The chain has TRBV4-1 and TRBJ2-3, with 13 bases identical to TRBD2. Germline-derived CDR1 and CDR2 are MGHRA and YSYEKL. The ends lost 4 bases at V and 5 bases at J; junction bases unmatched: 3. The CDR3 consists of 15 residues. This CDR3 reads CASSRTSGSLDTQYF. Written as DNA, the CDR3 is TGCGCCAGCAGCCGGACTAGCGGGAGTTTAGATACGCAGTATTTT.

The rearrangement links TRBV13 to TRBJ2-1; TRBD2 matches at 11 bases. Germline loops: CDR1 PRHDT, CDR2 FYEKMQ (reference sequence). This CDR3 comprises 13 residues. After removal of 4 bases from V and 15 bases from J, the junction contained 8 bases not matched to a gene. CDR3: CASSSGLAETLFF. The DNA for the CDR3 is TGTGCCAGCAGCTCGGGACTAGCGGAGACCCTGTTCTTC.

This chain joins TRBV9 and TRBJ2-3; 9 nucleotides match TRBD2. Per germline, CDR1 SGDLS and CDR2 YYNGEE. CDR3 size: 16 residues. The V gene end was trimmed by 0 bases and the J gene end by 5 bases; junction bases not matched to a gene: 7. Written as DNA, the CDR3 is TGTGCCAGCAGCGTAGCTCAAGCGGGAGGTCAAGATACGCAGTATTTT. Translated, it gives CASSVAQAGGQDTQYF.

This clone was recorded once. J is TRBJ2-5 and V is TRBV7-2, with TRBD2 identical over 11 bases. The CDR3 extends over 16 amino acids. CDR1 and CDR2 (germline): SGHTA, FQGNSA. The V segment lost 5 bases and the J segment 5 bases; nucleotides outside the gene matches: 10. CDR3 region: CASSDGTSGPGETQYF. DNA for the CDR3: TGTGCCAGCAGCGACGGGACTAGCGGCCCAGGGGAGACCCAGTACTTC.

V usage is TRBV6-6 and J usage is TRBJ1-5, with TRBD1 matching over 9 bases. The trim removed 7 bases at V and 9 bases at J, leaving 16 bases unmatched. The CDR3 spans 16 residues. The germline V gene encodes CDR1 MNHNY and CDR2 SVGAGI (reference sequence). CDR3 DNA sequence: TGTGCCAGCACCGACGGGGCACAGGGGGCTAGGGGGCCCCAGCATTTT. It yields the protein CASTDGAQGARGPQHF.

The chain employs TRBV5-4 and TRBJ2-1; 14 positions agree with TRBD2. Germline lookup yields CDR1 SGHNT and CDR2 YYREEE (reference sequence). This CDR3 has 18 amino acids. V lost 2 bases to trimming and J lost 10 bases; unmatched junction nucleotides: 14. Here the CDR3 DNA reads TGTGCCAGCAGCTTACTAATGGGACTAGCGGGAGTTTCTTTGGAGCAGTTCTTC. Translation: CASSLLMGLAGVSLEQFF.

This chain connects TRBV6-1 to TRBJ1-2; D is unclear. Trimming took 3 bases from V and 8 from J, leaving 10 bases between them. CDR1 is MNHNS and CDR2 is SASEGT in the germline V gene. CDR3 length: 12 amino acids. CDR3 amino acids: CASSDGPGGYTF. For the CDR3, the DNA is TGTGCCAGCAGTGACGGCCCGGGAGGCTACACCTTC.

This chain links TRBV7-9 with TRBJ2-3; D may be TRBD1 (5 bases). The CDR3 sequence is 15 residues long. V lost 7 bases and J lost 2, with 16 bases in between. CDR1 is SEHNR and CDR2 is FQNEAQ in the germline V gene (reference sequence). The CDR3, as DNA: TGTGCCAGCATCAATAAGGGGCCATCCACAGATACGCAGTATTTT. This encodes CASINKGPSTDTQYF.

J is TRBJ1-1 and V is TRBV3-1 (or the pseudogene TRBV3-2); 10 bases line up with TRBD1. This CDR3 is built from 16 residues. CDR1 and CDR2 (germline): LGHDT, YNNKEL (reference sequence). V dropped 1 base and J dropped 0; count of bases not matched to a gene: 2. CDR3 in DNA: TGTGCCAGCAGCCAAGTCGGACAGGGGGTGAACACTGAAGCTTTCTTT. It yields the protein CASSQVGQGVNTEAFF.

This clone was seen only once. The rearrangement joins TRBV23-1 to TRBJ2-7; TRBD2 is a possible D gene (6 bases). TRBV23-1 is assigned to the ORF class and has an uncertain function. This CDR3 has 19 amino acids. The ends were cut back, 0 bases at V and 9 bases at J, with 30 bases in the middle. This CDR3 is CASSQSRELALLPYVGQYF. CDR3 sequence (DNA): TGCGCCAGCAGTCAATCGAGGGAACTAGCTCTACTTCCCTACGTAGGGCAGTACTTC.

The rearrangement joins TRBV5-1 to TRBJ1-3, with TRBD1 matching 7 bases. J was trimmed by 2 bases and V by 1 base; bases with no gene match: 3. The CDR3 contains 15 residues. Germline CDR1 reads SGHRS; CDR2 reads YFSETQ. Written as DNA, the CDR3 is TGCGCCAGCAGCTTGTGGACAGGCGCTGGAAACACCATATATTTT. Amino acid sequence: CASSLWTGAGNTIYF.

J is TRBJ1-5 and V is TRBV30; 7 bases match TRBD1. The CDR3 runs to 14 residues. Germline V CDR1 and CDR2: GTSNPN, SVGIG (reference sequence). V gave up 1 base and J gave up 4 bases; unmatched junction bases: 4. Written as DNA, the CDR3 is TGTGCCTGGAGTGGGGGACAGATTAATCAGCCCCAGCATTTT. Protein: CAWSGGQINQPQHF.

As concerns this clone: Other DNA sequences within the sample encode an identical CDR3. The chain is built from TRBV3-1 (or the pseudogene TRBV3-2) and TRBJ2-3; D not certain. V shed 4 bases and J shed 4 bases, with 6 bases lying between them. Germline lookup yields CDR1 LGHDT and CDR2 YNNKEL (reference sequence). There are 12 residues in the CDR3. CDR3 sequence reads: CASSPTADTQYF. DNA for the CDR3: TGTGCCAGCAGCCCTACTGCAGATACGCAGTATTTT.

The genes are TRBV5-4 and TRBJ1-1, with D possibly being TRBD1 (6 bases). In germline, CDR1 is SGHNT, CDR2 YYREEE (reference sequence). This CDR3 is 14 amino acids long. Trimming left V 6 bases short and J 1 base short, with 13 bases between. CDR3 sequence reads: CASTIGQRNTEAFF. DNA of the CDR3: TGTGCCAGCACCATCGGACAGAGGAACACTGAAGCTTTCTTT. Complete variable domain (other parts from reference TRBV5-4 and TRBJ1-1): ETGVTQSPTHLIKTRGQQVTLRCSSQSGHNTVSWYQQALGQGPQFIFQYYREEENGRGNFPPRFSGLQFPNYSSELNVNALELDDSALYLCASTIGQRNTEAFFGQGTRLTVV.

The chain combines TRBV7-3 with TRBJ2-7; TRBD2 matches 9 bases. The CDR3 is 14 residues long. Germline V gene sequence: CDR1 SGHTA, CDR2 FQGTGA. V was clipped by 6 bases and J by 3 bases; unmatched bases: 6. The CDR3 nucleotides are TGTGCCAGCAGACTAGCGGGTATCCTCTACGAGCAGTACTTC. It codes for CASRLAGILYEQYF.

V is TRBV2 and J is TRBJ2-1; 8 bases are a match to TRBD1. With V trimmed by 4 bases and J by 8 bases, 7 bases remained unmatched. The CDR3 loop spans 14 amino acids. Germline V gene data show CDR1 as SNHLY and CDR2 as FYNNEI. The CDR3 DNA reads as TGTGCCAGCAGTGGGGGCAGGGGGCTGGATGAGCAGTTCTTC. Translation: CASSGGRGLDEQFF.

The J gene is TRBJ1-2, the V gene TRBV11-1; D remains ambiguous. CDR1 is SGHAT and CDR2 is FQDESV in the germline V gene (reference sequence). The CDR3 totals 13 residues. Trimming shortened V by 5 bases and J by 4 bases, and 11 bases separated the two germline ends. CDR3 region: CASSPGYSYGYTF. The CDR3 DNA sequence: TGTGCCAGCAGCCCCGGGTATTCCTATGGCTACACCTTC.

The rearrangement joins TRBV7-9 to TRBJ1-5, with 9 positions matching TRBD1. The CDR3 loop spans 14 amino acids. The germline V gene has CDR1 SEHNR and CDR2 FQNEAQ (reference sequence). Trimming at V came to 5 bases and at J to 6 bases, leaving 5 bases not matched to a gene. The CDR3 reads CASSRQGVGQPQHF. CDR3 nucleotide sequence: TGTGCCAGCAGCCGACAGGGGGTTGGTCAGCCCCAGCATTTT.

The chain uses TRBV10-3 and TRBJ2-2; 11 positions agree with TRBD2. The CDR3 is 15 residues long. V shed 6 bases, J shed 8 bases, and the junction held 8 bases outside the gene matches. Germline assignment: CDR1 ENHRY and CDR2 SYGVKD. The CDR3 here is CAISRSGRAGGELFF. CDR3 nucleotides: TGTGCCATCAGCCGTAGCGGGAGGGCCGGTGGGGAGCTGTTTTTT.

Of note for this clone: This same CDR3 is encoded by further DNA sequences in the sample. The chain uses TRBV4-1 and TRBJ2-5, with D possibly TRBD2 on 6 matching bases. Germline CDR1 is MGHRA and CDR2 is YSYEKL. CDR3 size: 15 residues. V dropped 2 bases and J dropped 1 base, with 11 bases sitting between them. The DNA for the CDR3 is TGCGCCAGCAGCCAAACCCCGGGAGCCCAAGAGACCCAGTACTTC. It yields the protein CASSQTPGAQETQYF.